This T cell receptor beta chain was profiled in a study of blood T cell repertoires in COVID-19. Across the study: The cDNA or gDNA used as material had been derived from T cells, B-cell-depleted T cells, or PBMCs.

This clone was detected only once. Generated by immunoSEQ multiplex PCR, the TCRdb table keeps only in-frame clones and is missing some. The top ten hold under 2.5% of the sample, which has roughly 200,000 clones, 85% to 90% seen once. The sequence was obtained from a woman in her forties with acute COVID-19. The material sequenced was PBMCs or T cells enriched from blood (not recorded which).

In DNA, the CDR3 is TGTGCCAGCAGCCCGAGGACTAGCGGAACCTACAATGAGCAGTTCTTC. It translates to CASSPRTSGTYNEQFF. The J gene is TRBJ2-1, the V gene TRBV7-3, with 10 bases identical to TRBD2. The J segment lost 2 bases and the V segment lost 5 bases, leaving 6 bases of the junction unmatched. CDR1 and CDR2 (germline): SGHTA, FQGTGA. This CDR3 comprises 16 residues.